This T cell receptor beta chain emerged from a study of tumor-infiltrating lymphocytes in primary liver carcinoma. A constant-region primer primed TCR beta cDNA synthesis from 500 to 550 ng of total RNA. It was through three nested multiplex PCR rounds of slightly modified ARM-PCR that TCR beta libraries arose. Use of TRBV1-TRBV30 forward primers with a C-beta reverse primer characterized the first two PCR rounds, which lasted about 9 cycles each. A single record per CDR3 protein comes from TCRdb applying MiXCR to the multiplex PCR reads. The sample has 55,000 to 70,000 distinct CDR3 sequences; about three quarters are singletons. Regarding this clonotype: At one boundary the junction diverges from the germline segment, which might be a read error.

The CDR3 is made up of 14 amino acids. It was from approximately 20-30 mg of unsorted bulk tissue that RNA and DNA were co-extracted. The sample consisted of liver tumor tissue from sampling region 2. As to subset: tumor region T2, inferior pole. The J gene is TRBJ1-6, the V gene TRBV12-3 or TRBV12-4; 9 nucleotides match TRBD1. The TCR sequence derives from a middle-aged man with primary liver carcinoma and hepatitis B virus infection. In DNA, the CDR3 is TGTGCCAGCAGTCTCGGGACAGGGCGGTCACCCCTCCGCTTT. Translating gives CASSLGTGRSPLRF.